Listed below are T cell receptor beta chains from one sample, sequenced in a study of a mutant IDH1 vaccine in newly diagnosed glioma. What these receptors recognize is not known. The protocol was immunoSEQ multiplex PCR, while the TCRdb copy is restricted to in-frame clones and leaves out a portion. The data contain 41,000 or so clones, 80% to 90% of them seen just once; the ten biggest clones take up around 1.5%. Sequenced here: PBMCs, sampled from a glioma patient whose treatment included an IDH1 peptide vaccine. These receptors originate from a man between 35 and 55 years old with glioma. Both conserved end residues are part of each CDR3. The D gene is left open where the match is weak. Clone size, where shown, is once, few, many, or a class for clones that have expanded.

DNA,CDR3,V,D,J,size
TGTGCCAGCAGTGAAGGGGGGTCCGGGGCCAACGTCCTGACTTTC,CASSEGGSGANVLTF,TRBV6-1,NA,TRBJ2-6,NA
TGTGCCAGTCGACTGGGGGGCCAAGAGACCCAGTACTTC,CASRLGGQETQYF,TRBV28,NA,TRBJ2-5,NA
TGTGCCAGCTCACCCCCCGGGACTAGAAGTAGGGAGACCCAGTACTTC,CASSPPGTRSRETQYF,TRBV18,TRBD2,TRBJ2-5,once
NA,CASSSTLGGGKLFF,TRBV5-8,NA,TRBJ1-4,NA
TGTGCCAGCAGTGAAGTCGTCCAGGAGCAGTACTTC,CASSEVVQEQYF,TRBV6-1,NA,TRBJ2-7,NA
TGTGCCAGCAGGCCCCCGGACAGGGCCACAGATACGCAGTATTTT,CASRPPDRATDTQYF,TRBV6-4,TRBD1,TRBJ2-3,NA
TGTGCCAGCAGCTTGGTAAGGGGAAAGGAGACCGGGGAGCTGTTTTTT,CASSLVRGKETGELFF,TRBV7-9,NA,TRBJ2-2,NA
TGCGCCAGCAGCGCGGGACAGTGGAACACTGAAGCTTTCTTT,CASSAGQWNTEAFF,TRBV5-1,TRBD1,TRBJ1-1,NA
TGTGCCAGCAGCATTAGTAGGGGCAGAGGTACTGAAGCTTTCTTT,CASSISRGRGTEAFF,TRBV7-2,NA,TRBJ1-1,NA
TGTGCCAGCAGTGGCAGGGCTGGAAACACCATATATTTT,CASSGRAGNTIYF,TRBV7-9,NA,TRBJ1-3,NA
TGCGCCAGCAGCCCCGGGGGGACTTCGGGGGGAGATGGCTACACCTTC,CASSPGGTSGGDGYTF,TRBV4-1,NA,TRBJ1-2,NA
TGTGCCAGCAGTCCACAGGGGTGGAATTCACCCCTCCACTTT,CASSPQGWNSPLHF,TRBV28,TRBD1,TRBJ1-6,NA
TGTGCCAGCAGCTTAATTGGGCAGGCGCAGTACTTC,CASSLIGQAQYF,TRBV7-2,NA,TRBJ2-7,NA
TGTGCCAGCAGCTCTCCCGGTTTTGATAATTCACCCCTCCACTTT,CASSSPGFDNSPLHF,TRBV28,NA,TRBJ1-6,NA
TGTGCCAGTAGGCCTACAGGGAGCAATCAGCCCCAGCATTTT,CASRPTGSNQPQHF,TRBV19,NA,TRBJ1-5,NA
TGTGCCAGCACCGAAAGGTCCAGGGACAGCTATGGCTACACCTTC,CASTERSRDSYGYTF,TRBV11-1,TRBD1,TRBJ1-2,NA
TGCAGCGTTGGAGAAGGGGCCAACGTCCTGACTTTC,CSVGEGANVLTF,TRBV29-1,NA,TRBJ2-6,NA